The 25 T cell receptor beta chains presented below share a single source sample, sequenced in a study of T cells in localized non-small cell lung cancer. Data came from immunoSEQ multiplex PCR; TCRdb stores just in-frame clones and leaves some out. The sample consists of 40,000 to 50,000 clones, 88% of them appearing once. Sequences were derived from peripheral blood, sampled before any cancer treatment. The receptors were gathered from a female donor over 55 with stage I squamous cell lung carcinoma.

The chain has TRBV6-5 and TRBJ1-5; a possible D gene is TRBD1 (6 bases). The ends were cut back, 10 bases at V and 6 bases at J, with 19 bases in the middle. This CDR3 contains 14 residues. CDR1 is MNHEY and CDR2 is SVGAGI in the germline V gene. CDR3: CATRKARGTQPQHF. CDR3 nucleotide sequence: TGTGCCACCAGGAAGGCAAGGGGGACTCAGCCCCAGCATTTT.

The V call is TRBV29-1, the J call TRBJ1-1, with D unclear. The length of the CDR3 is 12 residues. Looked up from germline, CDR1 is SQVTM and CDR2 is ANQGSEA. The germline V and J ends were trimmed by 1 base and 6 bases, with 9 bases remaining between them. The chain's CDR3 is CSVEADGPEAFF. Here the CDR3 DNA reads TGCAGCGTTGAAGCCGATGGGCCTGAAGCTTTCTTT. The full variable domain, rest sourced from reference TRBV29-1 and TRBJ1-1, is SAVISQKPSRDICQRGTSLTIQCQVDSQVTMMFWYRQQPGQSLTLIATANQGSEATYESGFVIDKFPISRPNLTFSTLTVSNMSPEDSSIYLCSVEADGPEAFFGQGTRLTVV.

Here the CDR3 DNA reads TGTGCCAGCAGTTACGGGGGGGGGACTGAAGCTTTCTTT. It codes for CASSYGGGTEAFF. The V gene is TRBV6-6, the J gene TRBJ1-1; D possibly corresponds to TRBD1 (5 bases). V shed 2 bases and J shed 5 bases, with 9 bases lying between them. CDR1 is MNHNY, CDR2 SVGAGI, per germline (reference sequence). This CDR3 contains 13 residues.

This rearrangement joins TRBV28 to TRBJ2-7; 10 nucleotides line up with TRBD1. The CDR3 has 18 residues. Germline V lookup: CDR1 MDHEN, CDR2 SYDVKM. Unmatched junction bases numbered 10, after V lost 0 bases and J lost 2 bases. The CDR3 reads CASSLWGVTGGSTYEQYF. The CDR3 bases are TGTGCCAGCAGTTTATGGGGGGTGACAGGGGGCTCGACCTACGAGCAGTACTTC.

V is TRBV7-2 and J is TRBJ2-5; perhaps TRBD1 as D (5 bases). V was clipped by 5 bases and J by 2 bases, with 12 bases between them. CDR1 and CDR2 from the germline V gene are SGHTA and FQGNSA. This CDR3 has 14 residues. The CDR3 here is CASSLGDRQETQYF. The CDR3 DNA is TGTGCCAGCAGCCTCGGAGACAGACAAGAGACCCAGTACTTC.

The rearrangement uses TRBV7-2 and TRBJ2-4; the D gene is possibly TRBD1 (5 bases). This CDR3 has 14 amino acids. Germline values: CDR1 SGHTA, CDR2 FQGNSA. V was cut by 4 bases and J by 8 bases, with 15 bases left in between. The CDR3 DNA reads TGTGCCAGCAGCTACGATGACAGCCTTGACATTCAGTACTTC. Protein: CASSYDDSLDIQYF. The full variable domain, in which reference TRBV7-2 and TRBJ2-4 provide the parts outside the CDR3, is GAGVSQSPSNKVTEKGKDVELRCDPISGHTALYWYRQSLGQGLEFLIYFQGNSAPDKSGLPSDRFSAERTGGSVSTLTIQRTQQEDSAVYLCASSYDDSLDIQYFGAGTRLSVL.

V usage is TRBV27 and J usage is TRBJ2-7, with a weak D call TRBD2 (5 bases). The CDR3 is made up of 14 amino acids. Germline assignment: CDR1 MNHEY and CDR2 SMNVEV (reference sequence). V lost 4 bases and J lost 0, with 10 bases in between. CDR3 region: CASSSGLSSYEQYF. DNA of the CDR3: TGTGCCAGCAGTTCTGGACTGTCCTCCTACGAGCAGTACTTC.

This clone was observed a handful of times. This sequence joins TRBV6-1 and TRBJ1-2, with 7 nucleotides matching TRBD1. Unmatched junction bases numbered 5, after V lost 5 bases and J lost 5 bases. The germline V gene has CDR1 MNHNS and CDR2 SASEGT. There are 13 residues in the CDR3. DNA of the CDR3: TGTGCCAGCAGTTCCTCAGGGGGTTATGGCTACACCTTC. This codes for CASSSSGGYGYTF.

The genes are TRBV5-1 and TRBJ2-3; 8 bases agree with TRBD2. CDR1 is SGHRS, CDR2 YFSETQ, per germline. V trimming: 4 bases; J trimming: 6 bases; junction bases outside the gene matches: 13. The CDR3 spans 16 residues. CDR3 DNA sequence: TGCGCCAGCAGCCACCGAAGCGGGAGTAGGGGGGATACGCAGTATTTT. Protein sequence: CASSHRSGSRGDTQYF.

The chain links TRBV19 to TRBJ2-7, with 16 bases that match TRBD2. This CDR3 is 18 amino acids long. V trimming: 6 bases; J trimming: 2 bases; junction bases outside the gene matches: 10. Per the germline V gene, CDR1 is LNHDA and CDR2 is SQIVND (reference sequence). CDR3 amino acids: CASSPLGTSGRGPYEQYF. The CDR3 DNA follows: TGTGCCAGTAGCCCGCTCGGGACTAGCGGGAGGGGCCCCTACGAGCAGTACTTC.

The chain uses TRBV5-8 and TRBJ2-2, with a possible D match to TRBD1 (6 bases). There are 14 residues in the CDR3. Germline CDR1 is SGHTS and CDR2 is YDEGEE. Deletions cut 0 bases from V and 4 bases from J, with 7 bases between. CDR3 sequence: CASSLEGGTGELFF. The CDR3 nucleotides are TGTGCCAGCAGCTTGGAAGGGGGCACCGGGGAGCTGTTTTTT.

The CDR3 DNA sequence: TGCGCCAGCAGCTCCCGGAGCGAGCAGAATGAGCAGTTCTTC. Translation gives CASSSRSEQNEQFF. The genes are TRBV5-1 and TRBJ2-1; no reliable D call. The CDR3 runs to 14 residues. V was clipped by 3 bases and J by 7 bases, with 14 bases between them. Germline V gene data show CDR1 as SGHRS and CDR2 as YFSETQ.

The rearrangement uses TRBV7-3 and TRBJ2-4, with 7 positions matching TRBD1. Germline CDR1 and CDR2: SGHTA and FQGTGA. The CDR3 covers 15 residues. Unmatched junction bases numbered 5, after V lost 4 bases and J lost 2 bases. The CDR3 DNA follows: TGTGCCAGCAGCTCGTACAGGGGAACCAAAAACATTCAGTACTTC. It specifies CASSSYRGTKNIQYF.

The chain has TRBV7-9 and TRBJ2-3, with D possibly matching TRBD1 (6 bases). CDR3 size: 15 residues. Trimming cost V 2 bases and J 1 base, with 10 bases left between them. Germline-derived CDR1 and CDR2 are SEHNR and FQNEAQ (reference sequence). The DNA for the CDR3 is TGTGCCAGCAGCTTAAATCCAGGGGGCACAGATACGCAGTATTTT. It encodes CASSLNPGGTDTQYF.

In this sample, this clone turned up once. The chain carries TRBV4-3 and TRBJ2-1, with D hard to call. The CDR3 consists of 14 residues. From germline, CDR1 is LGHNA and CDR2 YSLEER. V dropped 0 bases and J dropped 8 bases, with 11 bases sitting between them. This CDR3 reads CASSQDSRLDEQFF. The DNA of the CDR3 is TGCGCCAGCAGCCAAGACTCACGTTTAGATGAGCAGTTCTTC.

V is TRBV27 and J is TRBJ1-3, with 10 bases that match TRBD1. The CDR3 runs 15 residues. V shed 5 bases, J shed 3 bases, and the junction held 4 bases outside the gene matches. From germline, CDR1 is MNHEY and CDR2 SMNVEV (reference sequence). In nucleotides, the CDR3 is TGTGCCAGCAGTAAGACAGGGGGCATTGGAAACACCATATATTTT. Translation: CASSKTGGIGNTIYF.

The chain combines TRBV4-1 with TRBJ1-2, with D unresolved. The CDR3 loop spans 13 amino acids. Deletions cut 3 bases from V and 10 bases from J, with 15 bases between. The germline CDR1 and CDR2 sequences are MGHRA and YSYEKL. CDR3 DNA: TGCGCCAGCAGCCACCCTTTAGACAAGGCCTACACCTTC. This codes for CASSHPLDKAYTF.

This chain links TRBV5-8 with TRBJ1-2, with TRBD1 as a possible D gene (5 bases). Germline assignment: CDR1 SGHTS and CDR2 YDEGEE. The CDR3 has 15 residues. Trimming cost V 4 bases and J 1 base, with 14 bases left between them. CDR3 in amino acids: CASSPTGQDNYGYTF. The CDR3 DNA sequence: TGTGCCAGCAGCCCTACCGGACAAGATAACTATGGCTACACCTTC.

V and J are TRBV10-2 and TRBJ2-1, with TRBD1 identical over 9 bases. Germline V gene data show CDR1 as WSHSY and CDR2 as SAAADI. After removal of 3 bases from V and 10 bases from J, the junction contained 7 bases not matched to a gene. The CDR3 is made up of 14 amino acids. CDR3 sequence reads: CASSENTGGDEQFF. The CDR3 DNA sequence: TGCGCCAGCAGTGAAAATACAGGGGGCGACGAGCAGTTCTTC.

V and J are TRBV14 and TRBJ2-1; no definite D call. The CDR3 extends over 14 amino acids. V was clipped by 1 base and J by 3 bases, with 7 bases between them. CDR1 is SGHDN and CDR2 is FVKESK in the germline V gene. For the CDR3, the DNA is TGTGCCAGCAGCCAAGTCGGCGGCTACAATGAGCAGTTCTTC. This translates into CASSQVGGYNEQFF.

The chain links TRBV30 to TRBJ1-5; D is undetermined. V lost 2 bases, J lost 2 bases, and 7 bases lay in between. The CDR3 is 13 amino acids. Germline V gene data show CDR1 as GTSNPN and CDR2 as SVGIG (reference sequence). The CDR3, as DNA: TGTGCCTGGAGTTTAGGTGGCAATCAGCCCCAGCATTTT. Its protein product is CAWSLGGNQPQHF.

The V gene is TRBV6-6, the J gene TRBJ1-4; the D gene is possibly TRBD1 (5 bases). Germline values: CDR1 MNHNY, CDR2 SVGAGI (reference sequence). The V gene lost 2 bases and the J gene lost 7 bases, with 11 bases spanning the gap. The CDR3 consists of 14 residues. CDR3 loop: CASSYLGEGEKLFF. For the CDR3, the DNA is TGTGCCAGCAGTTACCTGGGGGAGGGTGAAAAACTGTTTTTT.

This clone was recorded only once. In nucleotides, the CDR3 is TGTGCCAGCAGCTTACGCCAGGGGGACAATGAGCAGTTCTTC. Translated: CASSLRQGDNEQFF. The chain recombines TRBV7-2 with TRBJ2-1, with TRBD1 matching 7 bases. Germline assignment: CDR1 SGHTA and CDR2 FQGNSA. The CDR3 has 14 residues. The V segment lost 2 bases and the J segment 5 bases; nucleotides outside the gene matches: 3.

V usage is TRBV9 and J usage is TRBJ2-1; either TRBD1 or TRBD2 may supply D (6 bases each). This CDR3 contains 15 residues. Germline loops: CDR1 SGDLS, CDR2 YYNGEE. With 0 bases removed from V and 5 bases from J, the gap between germline ends came to 12 bases. The CDR3 DNA reads as TGTGCCAGCAGCGTAGAGCCTAGGGGGGACAATGAGCAGTTCTTC. Its protein product is CASSVEPRGDNEQFF.

This clone was counted only a few times. V and J are TRBV9 and TRBJ1-5, with D unresolved. CDR1 SGDLS and CDR2 YYNGEE come from the germline V gene. Trimming shortened V by 7 bases and J by 7 bases, and 18 bases separated the two germline ends. This CDR3 region has 14 residues. CDR3 DNA: TGTGCCAGCGGGGTCGACCCTACATCACAGCCCCAGCATTTT. This gives the protein CASGVDPTSQPQHF.